Listed here are 9 T cell receptor beta chains from one sample, sequenced in a study of blood T cell dynamics during melanoma immunotherapy. The assay was immunoSEQ multiplex PCR, and TCRdb's table has in-frame clones only and misses some. The top ten hold roughly 10% of the sample, which has some 9,800 clones, around 86% seen once. Time point indicated: pre-treatment baseline. Sequences were derived from blood, sampled from a patient treated with checkpoint blockade. The receptors shown here come from a human donor with melanoma.

This clone was detected once. The chain links TRBV7-2 to TRBJ1-4, with TRBD1 identical over 11 bases. Germline CDR1 is SGHTA and CDR2 is FQGNSA. This CDR3 is built from 16 residues. V shed 5 bases and J 0 bases; nucleotides not matched to a gene: 2. The CDR3 loop is CASSRTGGTTNEKLFF. In DNA form, the CDR3 reads TGTGCCAGCAGCCGGACAGGGGGCACAACTAATGAAAAACTGTTTTTT.

The chain employs TRBV7-6 and TRBJ1-5; D might be TRBD1 (6 bases). Germline V CDR1 and CDR2: SGHVS, FNYEAQ. Between the trimmed V and J ends, which lost 6 bases and 6 bases, there was a span of 18 bases. This CDR3 is 15 amino acids long. The CDR3 protein is CASSFRSGVGQPQHF. Here the CDR3 DNA reads TGTGCCAGCAGTTTCAGGTCAGGGGTGGGTCAGCCCCAGCATTTT. Variable domain in full (rest from reference TRBV7-6 and TRBJ1-5): GAGVSQSPRYKVTKRGQDVALRCDPISGHVSLYWYRQALGQGPEFLTYFNYEAQQDKSGLPNDRFSAERPEGSISTLTIQRTEQRDSAMYRCASSFRSGVGQPQHFGDGTRLSIL.

The V gene is TRBV4-1, the J gene TRBJ1-2; no firm D call. V lost 0 bases and J 1 base, leaving 6 bases between the germline ends. Per the germline V gene, CDR1 is MGHRA and CDR2 is YSYEKL. The CDR3 is 14 residues long. CDR3 nucleotide sequence: TGCGCCAGCAGCCAAGACGGTTATAACTATGGCTACACCTTC. As protein: CASSQDGYNYGYTF.

This sequence joins TRBV5-1 and TRBJ2-1; D uncertain. CDR3 length equals 14 residues. V was pared by 0 bases and J by 6 bases, with 10 bases between. Germline V gives CDR1 SGHRS, CDR2 YFSETQ. For the CDR3, the DNA is TGCGCCAGCAGCTTGGCTAGGGTCGGCAATGAGCAGTTCTTC. As protein: CASSLARVGNEQFF.

V and J are TRBV28 and TRBJ1-2, with TRBD1 identical over 7 bases. J lost 4 bases, V lost 5 bases, and 4 bases had no gene match. The CDR3 is made up of 13 amino acids. Germline V gives CDR1 MDHEN, CDR2 SYDVKM. Here the CDR3 reads CASSRDSPYGYTF. The CDR3 coding sequence is TGTGCCAGCAGTCGGGACAGCCCCTATGGCTACACCTTC.

This chain's CDR3 is CASSLTDSSSEQYF. CDR3 nucleotide sequence: TGCGCCAGCAGCTTGACGGACTCCTCCAGCGAGCAGTACTTC. V usage is TRBV5-1 and J usage is TRBJ2-7; TRBD2 is a possible D gene (5 bases). Per the germline V gene, CDR1 is SGHRS and CDR2 is YFSETQ. V shed 1 base and J shed 6 bases, with 14 bases lying between them. This CDR3 has 14 residues.

V usage is TRBV6-5 and J usage is TRBJ1-1; D not certain. This CDR3 has 14 amino acids. Per the germline V gene, CDR1 is MNHEY and CDR2 is SVGAGI. V shed 7 bases and J shed 4 bases, with 16 bases lying between them. CDR3 sequence reads: CASIHSGIVTEAFF. CDR3 bases: TGTGCCAGCATTCACAGTGGGATAGTCACTGAAGCTTTCTTT.

The chain recombines TRBV5-1 with TRBJ2-5, with a weak D call TRBD1 (6 bases). The CDR3 runs to 13 residues. Deletions cut 3 bases from V and 5 bases from J, with 11 bases between. Germline V gives CDR1 SGHRS, CDR2 YFSETQ. The CDR3, as DNA: TGCGCCAGCAGCTCGACAGGTCTGGAGACCCAGTACTTC. As protein: CASSSTGLETQYF.

This clone was picked up one time. The CDR3 sequence: CASSFGSTNEKLFF. Here the CDR3 DNA reads TGCGCCAGCAGCTTCGGCTCAACTAATGAAAAACTGTTTTTT. V usage is TRBV5-1 and J usage is TRBJ1-4; D is unresolved. Germline lookup yields CDR1 SGHRS and CDR2 YFSETQ. The CDR3 covers 14 residues. Trimming removed 2 bases from V and 0 bases from J, with 5 bases in between.